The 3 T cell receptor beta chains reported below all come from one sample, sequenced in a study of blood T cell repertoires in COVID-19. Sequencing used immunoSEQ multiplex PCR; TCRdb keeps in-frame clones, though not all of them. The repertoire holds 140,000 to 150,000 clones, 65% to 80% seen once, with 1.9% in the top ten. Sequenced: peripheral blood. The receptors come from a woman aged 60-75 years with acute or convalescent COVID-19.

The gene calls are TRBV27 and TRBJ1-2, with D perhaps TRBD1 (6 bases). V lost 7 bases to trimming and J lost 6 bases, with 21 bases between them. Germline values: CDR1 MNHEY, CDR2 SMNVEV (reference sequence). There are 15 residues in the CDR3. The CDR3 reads CASKSPARGLNGYTF. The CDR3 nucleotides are TGTGCCAGCAAATCCCCCGCCAGGGGCTTAAATGGCTACACCTTC.

CDR3 region: CAWSEGDYNEQFF. The CDR3 DNA sequence: TGTGCCTGGAGTGAGGGGGACTACAATGAGCAGTTCTTC. This chain links TRBV30 with TRBJ2-1; a possible D gene is TRBD1 (6 bases). With 1 base removed from V and 3 bases from J, the gap between germline ends came to 7 bases. Germline CDR1 reads GTSNPN; CDR2 reads SVGIG (reference sequence). The CDR3 totals 13 residues.

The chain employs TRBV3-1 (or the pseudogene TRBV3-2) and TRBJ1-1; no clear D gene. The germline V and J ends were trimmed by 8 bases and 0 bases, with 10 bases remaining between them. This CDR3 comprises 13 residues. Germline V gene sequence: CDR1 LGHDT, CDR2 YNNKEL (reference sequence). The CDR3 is CASASQMNTEAFF. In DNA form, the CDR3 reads TGTGCCAGCGCTTCTCAGATGAACACTGAAGCTTTCTTT.